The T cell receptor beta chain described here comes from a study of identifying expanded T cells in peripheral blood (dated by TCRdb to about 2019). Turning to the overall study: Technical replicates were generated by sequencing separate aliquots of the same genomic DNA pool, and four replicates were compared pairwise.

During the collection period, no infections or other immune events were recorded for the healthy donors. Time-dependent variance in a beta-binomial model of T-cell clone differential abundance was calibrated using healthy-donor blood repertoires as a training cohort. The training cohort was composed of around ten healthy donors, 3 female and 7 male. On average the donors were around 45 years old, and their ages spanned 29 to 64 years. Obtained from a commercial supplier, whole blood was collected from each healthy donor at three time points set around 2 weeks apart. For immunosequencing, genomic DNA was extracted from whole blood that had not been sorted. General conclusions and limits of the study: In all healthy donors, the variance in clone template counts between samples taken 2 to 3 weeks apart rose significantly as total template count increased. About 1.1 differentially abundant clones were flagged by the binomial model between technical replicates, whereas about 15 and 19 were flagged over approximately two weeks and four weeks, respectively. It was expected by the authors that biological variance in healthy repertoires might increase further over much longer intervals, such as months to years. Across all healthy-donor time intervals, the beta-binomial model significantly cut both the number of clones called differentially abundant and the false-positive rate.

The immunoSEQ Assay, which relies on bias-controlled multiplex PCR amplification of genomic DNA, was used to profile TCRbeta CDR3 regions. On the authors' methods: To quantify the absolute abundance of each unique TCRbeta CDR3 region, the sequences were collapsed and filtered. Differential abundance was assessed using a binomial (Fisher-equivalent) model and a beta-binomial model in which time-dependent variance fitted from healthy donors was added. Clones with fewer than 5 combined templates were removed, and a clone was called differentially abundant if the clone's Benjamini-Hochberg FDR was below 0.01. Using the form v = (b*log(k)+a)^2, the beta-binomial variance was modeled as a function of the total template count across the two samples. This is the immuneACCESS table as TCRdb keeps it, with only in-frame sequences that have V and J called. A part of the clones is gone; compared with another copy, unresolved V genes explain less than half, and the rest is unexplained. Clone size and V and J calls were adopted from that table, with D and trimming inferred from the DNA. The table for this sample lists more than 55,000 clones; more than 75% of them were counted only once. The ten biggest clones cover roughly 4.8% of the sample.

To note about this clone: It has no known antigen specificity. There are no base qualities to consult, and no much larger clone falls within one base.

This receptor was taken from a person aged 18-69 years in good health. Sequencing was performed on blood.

CDR3 protein: CASRASGEMTYEQYF. The DNA sequence is TGTGCCAGCAGGGCTAGCGGGGAGATGACCTACGAGCAGTACTTC. The V and J genes are TRBV6-5 and TRBJ2-7; 9 bases in the junction line up with TRBD2. Reading the germline V gene gives CDR1 MNHEY and CDR2 SVGAGI. Here V drops 6 bases and J drops 2 bases, and the junction holds 8 bases not matched to any gene. Its CDR3 holds 15 amino acids, cysteine through phenylalanine. Only the CDR3 DNA stays, 45 bases, in frame from base 1.